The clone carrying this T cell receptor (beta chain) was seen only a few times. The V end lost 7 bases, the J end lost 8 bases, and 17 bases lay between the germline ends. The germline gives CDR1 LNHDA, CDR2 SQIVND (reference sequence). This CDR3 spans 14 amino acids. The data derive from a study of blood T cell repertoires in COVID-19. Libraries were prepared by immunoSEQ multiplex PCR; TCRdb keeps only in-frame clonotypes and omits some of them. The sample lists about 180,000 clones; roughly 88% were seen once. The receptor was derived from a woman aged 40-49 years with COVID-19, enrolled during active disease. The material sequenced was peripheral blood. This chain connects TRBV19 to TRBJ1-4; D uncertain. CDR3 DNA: TGTGCCAGTACCTTGGGCTTCGGCCCCGAAAAACTGTTTTTT. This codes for CASTLGFGPEKLFF.